The source of this T cell receptor (beta chain) is a study of blood T cell repertoires in COVID-19. At the level of the study: Donors in the United States, Italy and Spain gave samples during acute or convalescent COVID-19. The analysed material was cDNA or gDNA that came from T cells, B-cell-depleted T cells, or PBMCs.

As processed by the authors: Estimates of nucleated cell counts were drawn from the amplification of reference gene primers. The table came from immunoSEQ multiplex PCR; TCRdb's copy has only in-frame clones and leaves some out. V, J and clone size were drawn from that table, and D and trimming were deduced from the DNA. The table lists about 120,000 clones, over 70% of them singletons, with 3.8% in the top ten. The source material was peripheral blood. This clonotype was obtained from a woman aged 45-65 years with acute or convalescent COVID-19.

CDR3 nucleotide sequence: TGTGCCTCGGGCCAGGGCTGGGGTTTCTATTTT. Translation: CASGQGWGFYF. The rearrangement links TRBV30 to TRBJ1-3; tentative D call: TRBD1 (5 bases). Germline CDR1 is GTSNPN and CDR2 is SVGIG (reference sequence). Trimming pared 7 bases from V and 16 bases from J, leaving 20 bases between. This CDR3 contains 11 residues.